These 17 T cell receptor beta chains originate from one sample sequenced in a study of identical twins. TCRdb re-called the 5' RACE reads through MiXCR, storing one row per CDR3 protein. This sample yields 550,000 to 800,000 distinct CDR3 sequences, of which roughly 7.1% are seen a single time; 1.5% to 2% belongs to the top ten. The same specimen was also included in a second study, on yellow fever vaccine responses in identical twins.

The material sequenced was PBMCs. The receptors derive from a woman aged 18-29 years in good health.

V is TRBV10-3 and J is TRBJ2-5; D possibly uses TRBD1 or TRBD2 (5 bases each). V lost 3 bases to trimming and J lost 4 bases, with 15 bases between them. CDR1 and CDR2 (germline): ENHRY, SYGVKD. The CDR3 length is 15 residues. The CDR3 sequence: CAISDMSGLGETQYF. In DNA form, the CDR3 reads TGTGCCATCAGTGATATGTCGGGGCTCGGAGAGACCCAGTACTTC.

This clonotype occurred a few times. The V and J genes are TRBV6-5 and TRBJ1-4; a possible D gene is TRBD1 (6 bases). V was cut by 2 bases and J by 8 bases, with 15 bases left in between. Germline CDR1 reads MNHEY; CDR2 reads SVGAGI. This CDR3 spans 15 amino acids. The CDR3 DNA is TGTGCCAGCAGTTACATCGGGGGCCCGGGGGAAAAACTGTTTTTT. It translates to CASSYIGGPGEKLFF.

This clonotype was found a few times. The chain combines TRBV3-1 with TRBJ1-5; D not certain. The CDR3 is 16 residues long. CDR1 is LGHDT, CDR2 YNNKEL, per germline (reference sequence). Trimming cost V 3 bases and J 12 bases, with 24 bases left between them. The CDR3 sequence is CASSQNGGPMDEVQHF. The CDR3 DNA reads as TGTGCCAGCAGCCAGAACGGAGGCCCCATGGACGAGGTCCAGCATTTT.

This clonotype has only a few counts. The chain has TRBV7-2 and TRBJ2-7; 7 nucleotides line up with TRBD1. The CDR3 contains 16 residues. V gave up 5 bases and J gave up 12 bases; unmatched junction bases: 22. Germline CDR1 and CDR2: SGHTA and FQGNSA. In DNA, the CDR3 is TGTGCCAGCAGCCTGACAGCCACTAGAGGGACAGCTCCTTTGTACGTC. Its translation is CASSLTATRGTAPLYV.

This clonotype was seen many times. The J gene is TRBJ2-3, the V gene TRBV5-1, with D possibly being TRBD1 (6 bases). The germline V and J ends were trimmed by 3 bases and 7 bases, with 18 bases remaining between them. The germline gives CDR1 SGHRS, CDR2 YFSETQ. This CDR3 has 15 residues. Here the CDR3 DNA reads TGCGCCAGCAGCTATGGAACAGGGACGGGGAATACGCAGTATTTT. Translation: CASSYGTGTGNTQYF.

This clonotype was detected ten times or more. This rearrangement joins TRBV5-5 to TRBJ2-7; a weak D match, TRBD2 (5 bases). V lost 0 bases and J lost 2, with 12 bases in between. Germline CDR1 SGHKS, CDR2 YYEKEE (reference sequence). This CDR3 comprises 15 residues. The CDR3 is CASSLERGSTYEQYV. In nucleotides, the CDR3 is TGTGCCAGCAGCTTGGAGAGAGGGTCTACCTACGAGCAGTACGTC.

This clonotype was counted many times. The chain couples TRBV3-1 to TRBJ2-1; 9 nucleotides match TRBD2. Per the germline V gene, CDR1 is LGHDT and CDR2 is YNNKEL (reference sequence). This CDR3 has 14 residues. V trimming: 0 bases; J trimming: 10 bases; junction bases outside the gene matches: 4. CDR3 region: CASSQESGRKEQFF. The CDR3 DNA reads TGTGCCAGCAGCCAAGAAAGCGGGAGGAAAGAGCAGTTCTTC.

This clonotype occurred many times. The rearrangement uses TRBV12-3 or TRBV12-4 and TRBJ2-7, with D perhaps matching TRBD2 (5 bases). V was shortened by 1 base and J by 2 bases, with 15 bases between the two germline ends. The CDR3 sequence is 16 residues long. Written as DNA, the CDR3 is TGTGCCAGCAGTTTAGGTCGAGGGAAACGCACCTACGAGCAGTACTTC. It is translated as CASSLGRGKRTYEQYF.

Ten or more counts support this clonotype. The chain couples TRBV10-3 to TRBJ2-7; the D gene is possibly TRBD1 (5 bases). The CDR3 runs to 13 residues. CDR1 and CDR2 from the germline V gene are ENHRY and SYGVKD. V lost 4 bases to trimming and J lost 5 bases, with 12 bases between them. CDR3 in amino acids: CAISGKGINEQYF. Written as DNA, the CDR3 is TGTGCCATCAGTGGGAAGGGGATCAACGAGCAGTACTTC.

This clonotype has a handful of counts. The chain recombines TRBV28 with TRBJ2-1, with D possibly being TRBD1 or TRBD2 (5 bases each). Per germline, CDR1 MDHEN and CDR2 SYDVKM. The CDR3 has 14 residues. Trimming removed 3 bases at V and 8 bases at J, with 14 bases between. The DNA of the CDR3 is TGTGCCAGCAGTTTCGGGTTAGGGACCGATGAGCAGTTCTTC. It encodes CASSFGLGTDEQFF.

The rearrangement links TRBV5-1 to TRBJ2-2; the D is unclear. V was trimmed by 4 bases and J by 1 base, leaving 8 bases between them. Germline V CDR1 and CDR2: SGHRS, YFSETQ. The CDR3 consists of 14 residues. The CDR3 here is CASSQDGNTGELFF. The CDR3 DNA is TGCGCCAGCAGCCAGGACGGGAACACCGGGGAGCTGTTTTTT.

This clonotype showed up many times. The chain couples TRBV12-3 or TRBV12-4 to TRBJ2-1; 7 bases line up with TRBD2. The CDR3 covers 19 residues. The V and J ends lost 5 bases and 0 bases, in that order; junction bases with no gene match: 16. The CDR3 reads CASSRSSGSLSRSYNEQFF. The CDR3 bases are TGTGCCAGCAGTAGGAGTAGCGGGTCTCTATCCCGCTCCTACAATGAGCAGTTCTTC.

V gene TRBV28 combines with J gene TRBJ1-5; D not certain. The CDR3 contains 17 residues. Germline values: CDR1 MDHEN, CDR2 SYDVKM. The V end lost 5 bases, the J end lost 2 bases, and 19 bases lay between the germline ends. Here the CDR3 DNA reads TGTGCCAGCAGTCCATCAAAGGGAGGGTACGGCAATCAGCCCCAGCATTTT. Its translation is CASSPSKGGYGNQPQHF. Using reference TRBV28 and TRBJ1-5 for the parts outside the CDR3, the full variable domain is DVKVTQSSRYLVKRTGEKVFLECVQDMDHENMFWYRQDPGLGLRLIYFSYDVKMKEKGDIPEGYSVSREKKERFSLILESASTNQTSMYLCASSPSKGGYGNQPQHFGDGTRLSIL.

This clonotype was observed a handful of times. The chain links TRBV15 to TRBJ2-1; D is unclear. The CDR3 has 16 residues. V lost 8 bases and J lost 9, with 26 bases in between. In germline, CDR1 is LNHNV, CDR2 YYDKDF (reference sequence). CDR3 DNA: TGTGCCACCGAGCCTTTGAGCAGAGGCCTTTCGGGTGAGCAGTTCTTC. It is translated as CATEPLSRGLSGEQFF.

The chain is built from TRBV5-1 and TRBJ2-3; possible D gene TRBD1, 5 bases. Germline CDR1 is SGHRS and CDR2 is YFSETQ. The CDR3 covers 16 residues. V lost 2 bases and J 3 bases, leaving 16 bases between the germline ends. For the CDR3, the DNA is TGCGCCAGCAGCTTAAAAACAGGACGCCGAACAGATACGCAGTATTTT. As protein: CASSLKTGRRTDTQYF.

This clonotype was seen a handful of times. The V gene is TRBV14, the J gene TRBJ1-2; D is unclear. The ends were cut back, 0 bases at V and 3 bases at J, with 11 bases in the middle. The germline V gene encodes CDR1 SGHDN and CDR2 FVKESK. The CDR3 runs 15 residues. CDR3 DNA: TGTGCCAGCAGCCAAGATATCAAGGGCTACTATGGCTACACCTTC. This codes for CASSQDIKGYYGYTF.

This chain connects TRBV5-1 to TRBJ1-1; TRBD1 is a possible D gene (5 bases). Germline V lookup: CDR1 SGHRS, CDR2 YFSETQ. Trimming removed 4 bases from V and 4 bases from J, with 14 bases in between. This CDR3 is built from 14 residues. This CDR3 reads CASSLGHSGTEAFF. CDR3 nucleotides: TGCGCCAGCAGCCTAGGACATTCCGGCACTGAAGCTTTCTTT.